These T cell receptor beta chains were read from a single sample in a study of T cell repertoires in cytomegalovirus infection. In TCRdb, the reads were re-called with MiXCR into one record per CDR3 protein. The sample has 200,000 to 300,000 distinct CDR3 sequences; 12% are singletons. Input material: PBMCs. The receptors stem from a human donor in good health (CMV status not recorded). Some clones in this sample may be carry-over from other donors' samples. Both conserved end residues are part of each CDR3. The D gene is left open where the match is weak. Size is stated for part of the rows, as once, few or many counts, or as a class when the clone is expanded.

CASSSTRTSGGTEQYF | TGTGCCAGCAGCTCCACTCGGACTAGCGGGGGGACCGAGCAGTACTTC | many | TRBJ2-7 | TRBV7-2 | TRBD2
CASSARGGETQYF | TGTGCCAGCAGCGCCCGGGGGGGAGAGACCCAGTACTTC | many | TRBJ2-5 | TRBV7-2 | TRBD2
CASSPSREAYGYTF | TGTGCCAGCAGCCCAAGCAGGGAAGCCTATGGCTACACCTTC | many | TRBJ1-2 | TRBV7-2 | .
CASSFSVGQDNQPQHF | TGTGCCAGCAGTTTTTCGGTAGGGCAAGACAATCAGCCCCAGCATTTT | . | TRBJ1-5 | TRBV6-6 | .
CASSSGDSLWEQYF | TGTGCCAGCAGCTCCGGCGACTCCTTGTGGGAGCAGTACTTC | many | TRBJ2-7 | TRBV7-2 | .
CASSLLESGLAGELFF | TGTGCCAGCAGCCTTCTAGAGTCGGGTCTGGCCGGGGAGCTGTTTTTT | many | TRBJ2-2 | TRBV11-2 | .
CASSLAVTAEAFF | TGTGCCAGCAGCTTAGCGGTGACAGCTGAAGCTTTCTTT | few | TRBJ1-1 | TRBV7-9 | .
CASSKREATPSLCCTF | TGTGCCAGCAGCAAACGGGAGGCCACTCCATCCCTTTGCTGCACCTTC | . | TRBJ1-2 | TRBV7-2 | .
CSGLTGGTDTQYF | TGCAGTGGTCTGACAGGGGGGACAGATACGCAGTATTTT | few | TRBJ2-3 | TRBV20-1 | TRBD1
CASSLSLPGLLYGYTF | TGTGCCAGCAGTTTATCTTTACCGGGACTGCTCTATGGCTACACCTTC | many | TRBJ1-2 | TRBV28 | .
CASSLQRTGELFF | TGTGCCAGCAGCTTACAGCGGACCGGGGAGCTGTTTTTT | many | TRBJ2-2 | TRBV7-6 | .
CASTAADTGVAKNIQYF | TGTGCCAGCACCGCCGCGGACACAGGGGTGGCCAAAAACATTCAGTACTTC | few | TRBJ2-4 | TRBV12-3/TRBV12-4 | TRBD1
CASSRSGAGASHGELFF | TGTGCCAGCAGCCGGTCGGGGGCGGGGGCCTCCCACGGGGAGCTGTTTTTT | many | TRBJ2-2 | TRBV7-2 | .
CASSHGRGLIYEQYF | TGTGCCAGCAGCCATGGGCGGGGCCTCATCTACGAGCAGTACTTC | . | TRBJ2-7 | TRBV14 | .
CSATDRSHEQYF | TGCAGTGCCACGGACAGGTCCCACGAGCAGTACTTC | . | TRBJ2-7 | TRBV20-1 | TRBD1
CASRSSASENTGELFF | TGTGCCAGCAGGTCCTCGGCGTCCGAGAACACCGGGGAGCTGTTTTTT | many | TRBJ2-2 | TRBV11-2 | .
CASSPGLYNEQFF | TGTGCCAGCAGCCCCGGACTTTACAATGAGCAGTTCTTC | few | TRBJ2-1 | TRBV12-3/TRBV12-4 | .
CASSQRELSTDTQYF | TGTGCCAGCAGCCAGCGGGAGCTCAGCACAGATACGCAGTATTTT | many | TRBJ2-3 | TRBV7-2 | TRBD2